This entry lists 32 T cell receptor beta chains sequenced from one sample in a study of blood T cell repertoires in COVID-19. Sequencing used immunoSEQ multiplex PCR; TCRdb keeps in-frame clones, though not all of them. The table lists some 180,000 clones, 84% of them singletons. Sequencing was done on a sample of peripheral blood. These receptors were obtained from a woman aged 80 or over with COVID-19, enrolled during active disease.

The V call is TRBV6-6, the J call TRBJ1-4, with TRBD1 as a possible D gene (5 bases). V was shortened by 7 bases and J by 0 bases, with 9 bases between the two germline ends. The CDR3 is made up of 14 amino acids. Germline CDR1 MNHNY, CDR2 SVGAGI (reference sequence). The CDR3 DNA follows: TGTGCCAGCACAGGGAATCCAACTAATGAAAAACTGTTTTTT. Its protein is CASTGNPTNEKLFF.

The rearrangement joins TRBV18 to TRBJ1-2; 7 nucleotides match TRBD1. Unmatched junction bases numbered 10, after V lost 3 bases and J lost 3 bases. This CDR3 is built from 16 residues. Germline V lookup: CDR1 KGHSH, CDR2 LQKENI. The CDR3 loop is CASSPLQGSEHYGYTF. In DNA form, the CDR3 reads TGTGCCAGCTCACCCCTACAGGGGTCGGAACACTATGGCTACACCTTC.

This chain uses TRBV30 with TRBJ2-7; the match to TRBD1 covers 10 bases. CDR1 and CDR2 (germline): GTSNPN, SVGIG (reference sequence). This CDR3 comprises 15 residues. The junction had 12 bases not matched to a gene; V was cut back by 6 bases and J by 4 bases. CDR3 sequence reads: CACSVDRGFGYEQYF. CDR3 in DNA: TGTGCCTGTTCCGTGGACAGGGGGTTCGGGTACGAGCAGTACTTC.

The rearrangement uses TRBV6-5 and TRBJ2-7, with 7 bases lining up with TRBD2. CDR1 and CDR2 (germline): MNHEY, SVGAGI. The CDR3 has 15 amino acids. The junction had 11 bases not matched to a gene; V was cut back by 5 bases and J by 4 bases. The CDR3 region is CASSRSGVGPYEQYF. The CDR3 DNA sequence: TGTGCCAGCAGTCGCAGCGGGGTAGGACCGTACGAGCAGTACTTC.

This clone was seen more than once but under ten times. J is TRBJ2-1 and V is TRBV4-2, with 8 bases that match TRBD2. This CDR3 spans 15 amino acids. Germline V gene lookup returns CDR1 LGHNA and CDR2 YNFKEQ. J lost 0 bases, V lost 6 bases, and 4 bases had no gene match. Here the CDR3 reads CASRGLAISYNEQFF. For the CDR3, the DNA is TGTGCCAGCAGAGGACTAGCCATCTCCTACAATGAGCAGTTCTTC.

This chain uses TRBV18 with TRBJ2-5; perhaps TRBD1 as D (5 bases). With 6 bases removed from V and 7 bases from J, the gap between germline ends came to 6 bases. CDR3 length: 10 amino acids. From germline, CDR1 is KGHSH and CDR2 LQKENI. CDR3 DNA sequence: TGTGCCAGCTCCCAGGGGACCCAGTACTTC. Its protein is CASSQGTQYF.

V gene TRBV4-1 combines with J gene TRBJ2-5; TRBD1 is a possible D gene (6 bases). Germline CDR1 MGHRA, CDR2 YSYEKL. This CDR3 comprises 14 residues. With 4 bases removed from V and 2 bases from J, the gap between germline ends came to 11 bases. In DNA, the CDR3 is TGCGCCAGCAGCCCGGGACAACTACAAGAGACCCAGTACTTC. It codes for CASSPGQLQETQYF.

The chain employs TRBV7-9 and TRBJ2-3, with TRBD1 identical over 12 bases. The junction had 6 bases not matched to a gene; V was cut back by 7 bases and J by 4 bases. The V gene's germline CDR1 is SEHNR and CDR2 FQNEAQ (reference sequence). The CDR3 sequence is 15 residues long. The CDR3 region is CASTTWDRGPDTQYF. Here the CDR3 DNA reads TGTGCCAGCACCACTTGGGACAGGGGGCCAGATACGCAGTATTTT.

This rearrangement joins TRBV5-4 to TRBJ2-7; TRBD1 matches at 7 bases. V was pared by 2 bases and J by 3 bases, with 2 bases of the junction left unmatched. Germline V gene data show CDR1 as SGHNT and CDR2 as YYREEE (reference sequence). This CDR3 comprises 13 residues. The CDR3 protein is CASSFRQGYEQYF. CDR3 nucleotide sequence: TGTGCCAGCAGCTTCAGACAGGGCTACGAGCAGTACTTC.

CDR3 in amino acids: CASSKGPDTQYF. The CDR3 region has the DNA TGCGCCAGCAGTAAGGGGCCAGATACGCAGTATTTT. The chain couples TRBV4-1 to TRBJ2-3, with a tentative D call TRBD1 (5 bases). Trimming stripped 6 bases from V and 4 bases from J, with 8 bases between. CDR3 length: 12 amino acids. CDR1 is MGHRA and CDR2 is YSYEKL in the germline V gene.

The chain combines TRBV5-1 with TRBJ1-2; tentatively, D is TRBD1 (6 bases). V was trimmed by 1 base and J by 4 bases, leaving 17 bases between them. The CDR3 is 16 amino acids. Germline lookup yields CDR1 SGHRS and CDR2 YFSETQ. The CDR3 here is CASSLPNREGSYGYTF. The CDR3 DNA sequence: TGCGCCAGCAGCTTGCCCAACAGGGAGGGGAGCTATGGCTACACCTTC.

This CDR3 reads CASSRGTGRTNTEAFF. In DNA, the CDR3 is TGTGCCAGTAGTAGGGGGACAGGGAGAACGAACACTGAAGCTTTCTTT. This chain links TRBV19 with TRBJ1-1; TRBD1 agrees at 9 bases. In germline, CDR1 is LNHDA, CDR2 SQIVND (reference sequence). This CDR3 contains 16 residues. V dropped 4 bases and J dropped 1; count of bases not matched to a gene: 7.

This clone was recorded only once. This chain uses TRBV11-3 with TRBJ2-1; 8 bases align to TRBD1. The CDR3 runs to 18 residues. CDR1 SGHNT and CDR2 YENEEA come from the germline V gene. V gave up 4 bases and J gave up 0 bases; unmatched junction bases: 11. The CDR3 nucleotides are TGTGCCAGCAGCTCAGGGGGCCCTCAGGGTAGCTCCTACAATGAGCAGTTCTTC. Translating gives CASSSGGPQGSSYNEQFF.

Comments on this clone: Other DNA sequences from this sample encode an identical CDR3 as well. The J gene is TRBJ1-2, the V gene TRBV18, with 9 bases fitting TRBD1. V shed 5 bases, J shed 5 bases, and the junction held 3 bases outside the gene matches. The CDR3 spans 13 residues. The germline V gene has CDR1 KGHSH and CDR2 LQKENI. The CDR3 region has the DNA TGTGCCAGCTCAGACGGACAGGGGTATGGCTACACCTTC. Protein: CASSDGQGYGYTF.

This clone has more than one count but fewer than ten. The rearrangement uses TRBV5-6 and TRBJ2-1; 8 bases agree with TRBD2. The CDR3 extends over 15 amino acids. From germline, CDR1 is SGHDT and CDR2 YYEEEE. V lost 1 base to trimming and J lost 6 bases; unmatched junction nucleotides: 6. CDR3 DNA: TGTGCCAGCAGCTTGTCGGGGGGGCGCTCCAATGAGCAGTTCTTC. Protein product: CASSLSGGRSNEQFF.

The chain couples TRBV9 to TRBJ2-2; weak D call: TRBD2 (7 bases). Germline CDR1 SGDLS, CDR2 YYNGEE. The V end was cut by 3 bases, the J end by 3 bases, with 12 bases between. The CDR3 length is 15 residues. CDR3 in DNA: TGTGCCAGCAGCGCCCGGGGGGCCGACACCGGGGAGCTGTTTTTT. Amino acid sequence: CASSARGADTGELFF.

J is TRBJ2-1 and V is TRBV18; possible D gene TRBD2, 6 bases. This CDR3 region has 15 residues. Per germline, CDR1 KGHSH and CDR2 LQKENI. The V gene lost 5 bases and the J gene lost 0 bases, with 11 bases spanning the gap. The CDR3 coding sequence is TGTGCCAGCTCAATTAGCGGAAGCTCCTACAATGAGCAGTTCTTC. Translating it yields CASSISGSSYNEQFF. Together with reference TRBV18 and TRBJ2-1, the CDR3 gives the full variable domain: NAGVMQNPRHLVRRRGQEARLRCSPMKGHSHVYWYRQLPEEGLKFMVYLQKENIIDESGMPKERFSAEFPKEGPSILRIQQVVRGDSAAYFCASSISGSSYNEQFFGPGTRLTVL.

V usage is TRBV5-4 and J usage is TRBJ1-1; 7 bases map to TRBD1. The germline V gene has CDR1 SGHNT and CDR2 YYREEE (reference sequence). This CDR3 contains 14 residues. Germline trimming cut 3 bases from V and 1 base from J; bases unmatched to any gene: 3. As DNA, the CDR3 is TGTGCCAGCAGCTCCGGGACAGAGAACACTGAAGCTTTCTTT. It yields the protein CASSSGTENTEAFF.

The V gene is TRBV7-3, the J gene TRBJ2-1; D call uncertain. The CDR3 extends over 11 amino acids. Germline loops: CDR1 SGHTA, CDR2 FQGTGA. Trimming pared 2 bases from V and 9 bases from J, leaving 5 bases between. The CDR3 here is CASSLGVEQFF. The CDR3 coding sequence is TGTGCCAGCAGCTTAGGAGTTGAGCAGTTCTTC.

The chain has TRBV10-3 and TRBJ2-7, with D maybe TRBD1 (5 bases). The CDR3 is 14 residues long. Germline V gives CDR1 ENHRY, CDR2 SYGVKD. The V end was cut by 4 bases, the J end by 1 base, with 11 bases between. CDR3 nucleotides: TGTGCCATCAGTGGCCCGACAGCATCCTACGAGCAGTACTTC. Translating gives CAISGPTASYEQYF.

Turning to this clone: This same CDR3 is encoded by further DNA sequences in the sample. CDR3 nucleotide sequence: TGTGCCAGCAGCTTAGTGGGAGGGCTTGAGACCCAGTACTTC. It encodes CASSLVGGLETQYF. The chain has TRBV7-2 and TRBJ2-5, with 7 bases that match TRBD2. V lost 1 base to trimming and J lost 5 bases; unmatched junction nucleotides: 4. The CDR3 spans 14 residues. Per germline, CDR1 SGHTA and CDR2 FQGNSA.

CDR3 nucleotide sequence: TGTGCCAGTAGTTCAGGACAGGACCCCTACGAGCAGTACTTC. It encodes CASSSGQDPYEQYF. This chain uses TRBV19 with TRBJ2-7, with 7 positions matching TRBD1. The CDR3 covers 14 residues. Germline V gene sequence: CDR1 LNHDA, CDR2 SQIVND (reference sequence). Trimming removed 5 bases from V and 2 bases from J; junction bases left unmatched: 6.

The V and J genes are TRBV6-6 and TRBJ1-1; 10 positions match TRBD1. The CDR3 loop spans 18 amino acids. Germline CDR1 is MNHNY and CDR2 is SVGAGI (reference sequence). V shed 5 bases and J 1 base; nucleotides not matched to a gene: 13. The CDR3 here is CASSLSPGQGRGNTEAFF. DNA of the CDR3: TGTGCCAGCAGTCTATCCCCGGGACAGGGGCGAGGGAACACTGAAGCTTTCTTT.

The genes are TRBV6-5 and TRBJ2-7; the D gene is possibly TRBD1 (6 bases). This CDR3 contains 13 residues. V shed 6 bases and J shed 5 bases, with 14 bases lying between them. Per the germline V gene, CDR1 is MNHEY and CDR2 is SVGAGI. CDR3 amino acids: CASRPTGTNEQYF. The CDR3 bases are TGTGCCAGCAGGCCAACCGGGACAAACGAGCAGTACTTC.

This rearrangement joins TRBV12-3 or TRBV12-4 to TRBJ2-3; D is uncertain. The CDR3 spans 12 residues. V gave up 5 bases and J gave up 2 bases, with 5 bases separating them. The chain's CDR3 is CASSSSTDTQYF. The CDR3 region has the DNA TGTGCCAGCAGTAGCTCCACAGATACGCAGTATTTT.

The genes are TRBV28 and TRBJ1-2; 8 bases are a match to TRBD1. The ends lost 5 bases at V and 5 bases at J; junction bases unmatched: 10. Germline V lookup: CDR1 MDHEN, CDR2 SYDVKM. CDR3 length: 15 amino acids. This CDR3 is CASSPGQGTVYGYTF. The CDR3 bases are TGTGCCAGCAGTCCCGGACAGGGAACCGTATATGGCTACACCTTC.

The V gene is TRBV18, the J gene TRBJ2-1, with 7 nucleotides matching TRBD1. Looked up from germline, CDR1 is KGHSH and CDR2 is LQKENI. The CDR3 sequence is 14 residues long. With V trimmed by 1 base and J by 9 bases, 6 bases remained unmatched. CDR3 sequence: CASSPLTGQGEQFF. Here the CDR3 DNA reads TGTGCCAGCTCACCACTGACAGGGCAAGGTGAGCAGTTCTTC.

This clone appeared a single time. The chain is built from TRBV11-2 and TRBJ2-2; TRBD2 agrees at 12 bases. Germline V gene data show CDR1 as SGHAT and CDR2 as FQNNGV. V gave up 5 bases and J gave up 6 bases; unmatched junction bases: 4. This CDR3 is built from 15 residues. Here the CDR3 DNA reads TGTGCCAGCAGCGTCGGGACTAGCGGGTCCGGGGAGCTGTTTTTT. It is translated as CASSVGTSGSGELFF.

The genes are TRBV3-1 (or the pseudogene TRBV3-2) and TRBJ2-3; TRBD2 agrees at 8 bases. The germline V gene encodes CDR1 LGHDT and CDR2 YNNKEL (reference sequence). With 0 bases clipped from V and 2 bases from J, the junction kept 7 bases outside the gene matches. The CDR3 has 17 amino acids. DNA for the CDR3: TGTGCCAGCAGCCAAGACCTAGCGGGCGCCTCCACAGATACGCAGTATTTT. This codes for CASSQDLAGASTDTQYF.

V gene TRBV18 combines with J gene TRBJ2-7, with TRBD1 as a possible D gene (6 bases). Trimming removed 5 bases from V and 3 bases from J, with 14 bases in between. CDR1 is KGHSH and CDR2 is LQKENI in the germline V gene. The length of the CDR3 is 14 residues. The CDR3 region has the DNA TGTGCCAGCTCATCATCTCAGGGGAGCTACGAGCAGTACTTC. Its protein is CASSSSQGSYEQYF.

The rearrangement links TRBV4-3 to TRBJ2-2; D is perhaps TRBD1 (7 bases). The CDR3 runs 17 residues. Germline V lookup: CDR1 LGHNA, CDR2 YSLEER. Trimming removed 4 bases from V and 4 bases from J, with 19 bases in between. In DNA, the CDR3 is TGCGCCAGCAGCCTCCGGGCAGGGGGGCAACGCACCGGGGAGCTGTTTTTT. Encoded protein: CASSLRAGGQRTGELFF.

This rearrangement joins TRBV18 to TRBJ2-3; 8 bases are a match to TRBD2. With 3 bases clipped from V and 3 bases from J, the junction kept 8 bases outside the gene matches. CDR1 and CDR2 (germline): KGHSH, LQKENI. The CDR3 is made up of 16 amino acids. CDR3 residues: CASSPIAGRGTDTQYF. For the CDR3, the DNA is TGTGCCAGCTCACCTATAGCGGGACGGGGAACAGATACGCAGTATTTT.